This T cell receptor (beta chain) originates from a study of T-cell reconstitution after alpha-beta-depleted transplantation in children. Regarding the study as a whole: Several hundred expanded graft clones reportedly supplied alpha-beta T cells about two months after transplant.

Molecular barcoding with unique molecular identifiers was used for the TCRbeta library. TCRdb recomputed calls from the PCR reads with MiXCR, one row per CDR3 protein. The sample holds 100,000 or so distinct CDR3 sequences, 7.5% to 9% seen once. This clonotype showed up many times. Its antigen is currently unknown. CDR3 length equals 17 residues. The junction had 16 bases not matched to a gene; V was cut back by 0 bases and J by 7 bases. Germline lookup yields CDR1 SGHRS and CDR2 YFSETQ. The chain has TRBV5-1 and TRBJ2-7, with TRBD1 matching over 7 bases. The sequence was obtained from a boy aged 2 to 9 with acute lymphoblastic leukemia, due to receive a stem cell transplant. The specimen comprised PBMCs, sampled before TCRalphabeta/CD19-depleted stem cell transplant. CDR3 in amino acids: CASSLGFRDSPIREQYF. CDR3 in DNA: TGCGCCAGCAGCTTGGGGTTCCGGGACAGCCCAATTCGGGAGCAGTACTTC.